The 5 T cell receptor beta chains presented below share a single source sample, sequenced in a study of cytomegalovirus exposure and HLA in healthy donors. Both 60 Vbeta primers and 13 Jbeta primers went into the PCR. Assay: immunoSEQ multiplex PCR; the TCRdb copy retains only in-frame clones and omits some. In the table there are roughly 250,000 clones, around 80% of which are singletons. Sequenced: PBMCs. The receptors here all came from a girl aged 2 to 10 in good health and CMV-seronegative.

The chain combines TRBV30 with TRBJ1-6; D is uncertain. This CDR3 has 15 residues. The germline gives CDR1 GTSNPN, CDR2 SVGIG (reference sequence). With 1 base removed from V and 7 bases from J, the gap between germline ends came to 14 bases. CDR3 sequence reads: CAWSDEKEPNSPLHF. The CDR3 DNA sequence: TGTGCCTGGAGTGACGAGAAAGAGCCCAATTCACCCCTCCACTTT. The full variable domain, completed using reference TRBV30 and TRBJ1-6, is SQTIHQWPATLVQPVGSPLSLECTVEGTSNPNLYWYRQAAGRGLQLLFYSVGIGQISSEVPQNLSASRPQDRQFILSSKKLLLSDSGFYLCAWSDEKEPNSPLHFGNGTRLTVT.

This clone was counted a single time. V and J are TRBV11-2 and TRBJ2-3; D gene unclear. The CDR3 loop spans 19 amino acids. Germline values: CDR1 SGHAT, CDR2 FQNNGV. Trimming took off 5 bases at V and 2 bases at J, with 26 bases between the two ends. The CDR3 spells CASSPSGWVSVANTDTQYF. In DNA, the CDR3 is TGTGCCAGCAGCCCCTCGGGTTGGGTCTCTGTGGCGAACACAGATACGCAGTATTTT.

The chain uses TRBV7-3 and TRBJ1-6; weak D call: TRBD1 (6 bases). Germline V gene data show CDR1 as SGHTA and CDR2 as FQGTGA. CDR3 size: 14 residues. The V end lost 5 bases, the J end lost 6 bases, and 11 bases lay between the germline ends. The CDR3 sequence is CASSAGASNSPLHF. The CDR3 DNA reads as TGTGCCAGCAGCGCGGGGGCCTCTAATTCACCCCTCCACTTT. Complete variable domain (other parts from reference TRBV7-3 and TRBJ1-6): GAGVSQTPSNKVTEKGKYVELRCDPISGHTALYWYRQSLGQGPEFLIYFQGTGAADDSGLPNDRFFAVRPEGSVSTLKIQRTERGDSAVYLCASSAGASNSPLHFGNGTRLTVT.

In its sample, this clone was seen a few times. J is TRBJ2-1 and V is TRBV6-1; 9 nucleotides line up with TRBD2. Per the germline V gene, CDR1 is MNHNS and CDR2 is SASEGT. The length of the CDR3 is 15 residues. V shed 2 bases, J shed 4 bases, and the junction held 3 bases outside the gene matches. The CDR3 loop is CASSEILAGYNEQFF. CDR3 in DNA: TGTGCCAGCAGTGAAATCCTAGCGGGGTACAATGAGCAGTTCTTC.

This clone has just a few counts. The chain combines TRBV6-1 with TRBJ1-1; D gene uncertain. The V gene lost 0 bases and the J gene lost 1 base, with 9 bases spanning the gap. Germline-derived CDR1 and CDR2 are MNHNS and SASEGT. CDR3 length equals 15 residues. CDR3 sequence (DNA): TGTGCCAGCAGTGAAGCGCACGGGAGGAACACTGAAGCTTTCTTT. This codes for CASSEAHGRNTEAFF.